The T cell receptor beta chain described here comes from a study of cytomegalovirus exposure and HLA in healthy donors. Of note for this clone: Antigen specificity is unknown.

The CDR3 has 13 residues. Germline-derived CDR1 and CDR2 are LNHDA and SQIVND (reference sequence). V lost 7 bases and J lost 7; bases outside the gene matches: 1. Findings of the study overall: Segments of the TCR beta V type were, in most cases, productive about 87% or about 30% of the time in an earlier analysis. In a later analysis, HLA-associated TCR beta chains were more clonally expanded than equally common others. An analysis that was carried out later associated fewer than 20,000 TCR beta sequences with HLA alleles at 0.05 false discovery rate. There were several of the most significant clusters that appeared linked to common viral pathogens in a later analysis.

PCR employed 60 Vbeta and 13 Jbeta primers. The assay was immunoSEQ multiplex PCR, and TCRdb's table has in-frame clones only and misses some. The sample shows fewer than 200,000 clones, 80% to 90% of them seen only once. This sequence joins TRBV19 and TRBJ1-6, with 10 nucleotides matching TRBD1. The sequenced material came from PBMCs. This receptor was obtained from a woman between 18 and 29 years old in good health and CMV-seronegative. CDR3 sequence reads: CASTDRGNSPLHF. As DNA, the CDR3 is TGTGCCAGTACGGACAGGGGGAATTCACCCCTCCACTTT.